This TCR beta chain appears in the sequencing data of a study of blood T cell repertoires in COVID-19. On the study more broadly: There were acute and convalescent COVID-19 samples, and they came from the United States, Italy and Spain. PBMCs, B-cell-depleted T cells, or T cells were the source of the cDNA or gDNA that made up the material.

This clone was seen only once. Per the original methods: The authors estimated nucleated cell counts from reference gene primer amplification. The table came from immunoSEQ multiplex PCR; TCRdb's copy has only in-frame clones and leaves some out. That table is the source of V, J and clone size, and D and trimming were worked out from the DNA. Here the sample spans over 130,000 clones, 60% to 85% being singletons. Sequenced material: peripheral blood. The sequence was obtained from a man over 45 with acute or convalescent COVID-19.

CDR3 in amino acids: CASSWGDAREAFF. The CDR3, as DNA: TGTGCCAGCAGCTGGGGGGACGCCCGTGAAGCTTTCTTT. The V and J genes are TRBV11-2 and TRBJ1-1, with a possible D match to TRBD1 (5 bases). The germline V gene encodes CDR1 SGHAT and CDR2 FQNNGV. The V end was cut by 4 bases, the J end by 7 bases, with 13 bases between. There are 13 residues in the CDR3.